The 10 T cell receptor beta chains listed next were all sequenced from one sample in a study of T cells after yellow fever vaccination. From the 5' RACE reads, TCRdb called clonotypes with MiXCR, one entry per CDR3 protein. Of nearly 350,000 distinct CDR3 sequences listed, roughly 8% are singletons. Specimen: PBMCs, collected roughly 45 days after the first yellow fever vaccination. The receptors shown here come from a man younger than 35 who received the YFV17D yellow fever vaccine.

The chain recombines TRBV19 with TRBJ2-3; D is possibly TRBD1 or TRBD2 (6 bases each). The V and J ends lost 9 bases and 0 bases respectively, with 13 bases between them. This CDR3 has 14 amino acids. Germline V CDR1 and CDR2: LNHDA, SQIVND (reference sequence). The CDR3 is CASGGLTSTDTQYF. DNA of the CDR3: TGTGCCAGCGGGGGCTTAACTAGCACAGATACGCAGTATTTT.

This clonotype came up a few times. A read error is possible here, since a much larger clone lies one base away. This chain connects TRBV20-1 to TRBJ2-1; TRBD2 matches 12 bases. CDR1 is DFQATT, CDR2 SNEGSKA, per germline (reference sequence). CDR3 length equals 16 residues. The CDR3 DNA reads TGCTGTGCTAGAGATCGGCTAGCGGGGGGGACCAATGAGCAGTTCTTC. This translates into CCARDRLAGGTNEQFF.

This clonotype was counted only a few times. The chain joins TRBV20-1 to TRBJ2-3, with TRBD2 as a possible D gene (5 bases). This CDR3 has 14 amino acids. Trimming removed 0 bases from V and 4 bases from J, with 11 bases in between. CDR1 and CDR2 (germline): DFQATT, SNEGSKA (reference sequence). CDR3 DNA sequence: TGCAGTGCTAGAGATACTAGGAAGGCAGATACGCAGTATTTT. Translation gives CSARDTRKADTQYF.

As DNA, the CDR3 is TGTTTTGTACAGGGAGTAGGGAATAATTCACCCCTCCACTTT. As protein: CFVQGVGNNSPLHF. The chain employs TRBV27 and TRBJ1-6, with D tentatively TRBD1 (6 bases). There are 14 residues in the CDR3. Germline values: CDR1 MNHEY, CDR2 SMNVEV (reference sequence).

As DNA, the CDR3 is TGTGCCAGCACCTCTGGGACACCCTATGAAGCTTTCTTT. Amino acids: CASTSGTPYEAFF. The J gene is TRBJ1-1, the V gene TRBV12-3 or TRBV12-4, with a weak D call TRBD1 (6 bases). Trimming removed 7 bases at V and 7 bases at J, with 16 bases between. The CDR3 is made up of 13 amino acids.

This chain joins TRBV7-3 and TRBJ2-3, with TRBD2 as a possible D gene (5 bases). The germline gives CDR1 SGHTA, CDR2 FQGTGA. Trimming removed 0 bases at V and 0 bases at J, with 7 bases between. The CDR3 is made up of 15 amino acids. CDR3 sequence (DNA): TGTGCCAGCAGCTTAACAGCGGCTAGCACAGATACGCAGTATTTT. Translated: CASSLTAASTDTQYF.

A few counts support this clonotype. This chain links TRBV29-1 with TRBJ1-4; D unresolved. CDR1 SQVTM and CDR2 ANQGSEA come from the germline V gene. The CDR3 is 13 residues long. V was shortened by 3 bases and J by 8 bases, with 13 bases between the two germline ends. This CDR3 reads CSVEVQEGEKLFF. The CDR3 region has the DNA TGCAGCGTTGAGGTGCAGGAAGGCGAAAAACTGTTTTTT.

In its sample, this clonotype was seen many times. The V gene is TRBV5-1, the J gene TRBJ2-1; D uncertain. V shed 2 bases and J shed 0 bases, with 9 bases lying between them. The CDR3 extends over 15 amino acids. Germline CDR1 SGHRS, CDR2 YFSETQ. CDR3 region: CASSFLANSYNEQFF. The CDR3 region has the DNA TGCGCCAGCAGCTTCTTAGCTAACTCCTACAATGAGCAGTTCTTC.

This chain connects TRBV6-1 to TRBJ2-3; 11 bases map to TRBD2. The CDR3 sequence is 15 residues long. Per germline, CDR1 MNHNS and CDR2 SASEGT. V trimming: 6 bases; J trimming: 4 bases; junction bases outside the gene matches: 6. The CDR3 spells CASRTLAGGPDTQYF. For the CDR3, the DNA is TGTGCCAGCAGGACCCTAGCGGGGGGTCCAGATACGCAGTATTTT.

This clonotype was observed many times. The CDR3 ends on some other residue instead of the conserved phenylalanine or tryptophan, so this is likely a read error. The DNA is omitted, as the CDR3 cannot be located on it reliably, and the CDR3 follows TCRdb's listing. The CDR3 spells CATSEGHP. The rearrangement uses TRBV24-1 and TRBJ2-4; TRBD1 reflects the table's D call only, with no check against the DNA. Germline CDR1 reads KGHDR; CDR2 reads SFDVKD. The length of the CDR3 is 8 amino acids, counting both ends.